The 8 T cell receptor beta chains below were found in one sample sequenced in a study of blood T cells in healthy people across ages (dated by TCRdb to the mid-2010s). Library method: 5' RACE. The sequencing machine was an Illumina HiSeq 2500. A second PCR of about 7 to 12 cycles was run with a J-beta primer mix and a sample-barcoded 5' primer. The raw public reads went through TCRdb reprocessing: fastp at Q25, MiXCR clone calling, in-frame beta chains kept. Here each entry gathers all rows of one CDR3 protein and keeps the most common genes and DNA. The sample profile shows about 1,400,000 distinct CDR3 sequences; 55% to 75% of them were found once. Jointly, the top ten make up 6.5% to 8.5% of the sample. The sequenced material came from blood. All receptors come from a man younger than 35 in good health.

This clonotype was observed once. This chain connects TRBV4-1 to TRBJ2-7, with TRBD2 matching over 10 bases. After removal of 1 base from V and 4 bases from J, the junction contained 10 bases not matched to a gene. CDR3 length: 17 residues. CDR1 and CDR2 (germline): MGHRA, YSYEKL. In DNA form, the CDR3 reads TGCGCCAGCAGCCAAGTCGGACTAGCGGAGACCATGTACGAGCAGTACTTC. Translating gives CASSQVGLAETMYEQYF.

CDR3 coding DNA: TGTGCCAGCAGCTCACAGGGACCGCTCTATGGCTACACCTTC. As protein: CASSSQGPLYGYTF. The chain recombines TRBV7-2 with TRBJ1-2; D might be TRBD1 (6 bases). Trimming removed 4 bases at V and 4 bases at J, with 13 bases between. The CDR3 runs 14 residues. CDR1 is SGHTA and CDR2 is FQGNSA in the germline V gene.

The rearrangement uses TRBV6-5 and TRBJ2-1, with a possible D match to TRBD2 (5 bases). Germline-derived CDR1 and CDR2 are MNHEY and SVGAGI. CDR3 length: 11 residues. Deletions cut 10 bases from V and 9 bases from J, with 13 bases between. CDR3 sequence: CATEVGGEQFF. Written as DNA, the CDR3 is TGTGCCACCGAGGTAGGAGGTGAGCAGTTCTTC.

The CDR3 DNA is TGTGCCAGCAGAAACCTTCGGGGAGGGTACGAGCAGTACTTC. Protein sequence: CASRNLRGGYEQYF. The chain is built from TRBV2 and TRBJ2-7, with 7 bases fitting TRBD2. There are 14 residues in the CDR3. The V and J ends lost 6 bases and 4 bases, in that order; junction bases with no gene match: 9. Germline assignment: CDR1 SNHLY and CDR2 FYNNEI.

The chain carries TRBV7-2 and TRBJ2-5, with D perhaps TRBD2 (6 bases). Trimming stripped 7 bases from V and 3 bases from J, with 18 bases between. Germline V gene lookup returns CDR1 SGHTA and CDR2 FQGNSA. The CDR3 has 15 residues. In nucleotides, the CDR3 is TGTGCCAGCAACCAACCCGGGACTTTAGAAGAGACCCAGTACTTC. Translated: CASNQPGTLEETQYF.

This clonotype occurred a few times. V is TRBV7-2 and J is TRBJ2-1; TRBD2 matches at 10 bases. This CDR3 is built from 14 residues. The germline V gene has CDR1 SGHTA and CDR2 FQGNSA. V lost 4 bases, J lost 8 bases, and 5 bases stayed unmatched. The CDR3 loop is CASSSGTSVHEQFF. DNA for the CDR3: TGTGCCAGCAGCTCCGGGACTAGCGTCCATGAGCAGTTCTTC.

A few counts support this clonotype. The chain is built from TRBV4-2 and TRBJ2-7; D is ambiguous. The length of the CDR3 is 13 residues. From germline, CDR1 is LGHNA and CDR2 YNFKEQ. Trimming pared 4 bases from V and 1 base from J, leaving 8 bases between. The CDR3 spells CASSPYMSYEQYF. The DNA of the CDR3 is TGTGCCAGCAGCCCCTATATGTCCTACGAGCAGTACTTC.

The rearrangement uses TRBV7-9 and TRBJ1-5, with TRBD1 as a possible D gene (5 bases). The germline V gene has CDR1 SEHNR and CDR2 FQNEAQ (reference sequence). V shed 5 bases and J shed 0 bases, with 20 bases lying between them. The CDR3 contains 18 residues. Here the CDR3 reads CASSPQGTGVYSNQPQHF. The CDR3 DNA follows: TGTGCCAGCAGCCCGCAGGGCACCGGGGTCTATAGCAATCAGCCCCAGCATTTT.